The clone carrying this TCR beta chain was detected many times. Its antigen remains unidentified. This sample was taken from a study of blood T cells in healthy people across ages. A J-beta primer mix and a sample-barcoded 5' primer were used in a second PCR of roughly 6 to 12 cycles. Through a template-switch adaptor with 12 random nucleotides, each cDNA molecule received a tag. TCRdb recomputed calls from the 5' RACE reads with MiXCR, one row per CDR3 protein. Here the sample spans approximately 730,000 distinct CDR3 sequences, roughly 44% being singletons. Per the germline V gene, CDR1 is DFQATT and CDR2 is SNEGSKA (reference sequence). The CDR3 loop spans 15 amino acids. Germline trimming cut 6 bases from V and 6 bases from J; bases unmatched to any gene: 13. The study's findings and limits: Investigators treated diversity estimates from one million T cells as underestimates. Researchers said unsorted PBMCs prevented a conclusive naive versus antigen-experienced comparison.

Input material: blood. This clonotype was sampled from a woman aged 60-75 years in good health. V usage is TRBV20-1 and J usage is TRBJ2-1; 8 bases match TRBD2. The CDR3 region is CSAAPGLAGPNEQFF. The CDR3 DNA is TGCAGTGCCGCCCCCGGGCTAGCGGGCCCCAATGAGCAGTTCTTC.